This T cell receptor (beta chain) was recovered during a study of OX40 agonist ivuxolimab in advanced cancers. General observations from the study: It was also the case that some nonresponders had low normalized T-cell clonal expansion. At 0.1 to 3.0 mg/kg, CD4+ and CD8+ blood T cells expanded clonally by week 6.

Generated by immunoSEQ multiplex PCR, the TCRdb table keeps only in-frame clones and is missing some. Of more than 100,000 clones listed, about nine tenths are singletons. Germline trimming cut 6 bases from V and 0 bases from J; bases unmatched to any gene: 11. This CDR3 is built from 18 residues. Per germline, CDR1 MDHEN and CDR2 SYDVKM. A word on this clone: Its target is unknown.

The J gene is TRBJ1-4, the V gene TRBV28; 9 bases align to TRBD1. This TCR came from an adult with an advanced solid tumor such as melanoma, head and neck, liver or kidney cancer. The source material was CD4+ or CD8+ T cells sorted from blood, sampled in a trial of the OX40 agonist ivuxolimab. This chain's CDR3 is CASRVTGGGSATNEKLFF. The CDR3, as DNA: TGTGCCAGCAGAGTTACAGGGGGCGGGTCTGCAACTAATGAAAAACTGTTTTTT.